These 25 T cell receptor beta chains originate from one sample sequenced in a study of OX40 agonist ivuxolimab in advanced cancers. The table came from immunoSEQ multiplex PCR; TCRdb's copy has only in-frame clones and leaves some out. Among 90,000 to 120,000 clones listed, approximately 90% were seen once. Material: CD4+ or CD8+ T cells sorted from blood, obtained in a trial of the OX40 agonist ivuxolimab. These TCRs come from an adult with an advanced solid tumor such as melanoma, head and neck, liver or kidney cancer.

The genes are TRBV7-2 and TRBJ1-1; D is unclear. The CDR3 totals 12 residues. Germline lookup yields CDR1 SGHTA and CDR2 FQGNSA. V gave up 4 bases and J gave up 7 bases, with 10 bases separating them. The CDR3 bases are TGTGCCAGCAGCTCGTTCCCCCTTGAAGCTTTCTTT. It is translated as CASSSFPLEAFF.

The rearrangement links TRBV6-6 to TRBJ1-3, with D maybe TRBD1 (5 bases). Trimming took off 6 bases at V and 2 bases at J, with 11 bases between the two ends. Germline CDR1 MNHNY, CDR2 SVGAGI (reference sequence). The CDR3 extends over 14 amino acids. Here the CDR3 reads CASRLQGPGNTIYF. The CDR3 DNA reads as TGTGCCAGCAGGCTTCAGGGTCCTGGAAACACCATATATTTT.

This sequence joins TRBV4-2 and TRBJ2-3; TRBD2 aligns across 8 bases. Trimming took 1 base from V and 3 from J; bases not matched to a gene: 6. The germline gives CDR1 LGHNA, CDR2 YNFKEQ. The CDR3 has 16 residues. CDR3 in DNA: TGTGCCAGCAGCCAAGTCGGGGCGGGAGGAACAGATACGCAGTATTTT. Translating it yields CASSQVGAGGTDTQYF.

This sequence joins TRBV11-2 and TRBJ1-1; 7 nucleotides match TRBD1. V dropped 4 bases and J dropped 0; count of bases not matched to a gene: 8. This CDR3 is 16 amino acids long. CDR1 is SGHAT and CDR2 is FQNNGV in the germline V gene. The CDR3 DNA reads as TGTGCCAGCAGCTCCCGACAGGGTTCCTTGAACACTGAAGCTTTCTTT. It translates to CASSSRQGSLNTEAFF.

V is TRBV7-3 and J is TRBJ2-5; 8 positions agree with TRBD2. The trim removed 4 bases at V and 5 bases at J, leaving 6 bases unmatched. Germline CDR1 reads SGHTA; CDR2 reads FQGTGA. The CDR3 consists of 14 residues. The CDR3 nucleotides read TGTGCCAGCAGCTCAACCTGGACTAGCGAGACCCAGTACTTC. Protein: CASSSTWTSETQYF.

This sequence joins TRBV11-3 and TRBJ2-5, with D tentatively TRBD2 (6 bases). The CDR3 runs 15 residues. Germline lookup yields CDR1 SGHNT and CDR2 YENEEA. The V end was cut by 6 bases, the J end by 5 bases, with 19 bases between. The CDR3 loop reads CASSLVRSGGETQYF. CDR3 bases: TGTGCCAGCAGTTTGGTTAGGAGCGGAGGGGAGACCCAGTACTTC.

The chain uses TRBV7-3 and TRBJ2-3, with TRBD1 as a possible D gene (5 bases). The ends were cut back, 5 bases at V and 2 bases at J, with 11 bases in the middle. From germline, CDR1 is SGHTA and CDR2 FQGTGA. CDR3 length equals 14 residues. The CDR3 sequence is CASSQGKFTDTQYF. The CDR3 DNA follows: TGTGCCAGCAGCCAGGGTAAATTCACAGATACGCAGTATTTT.

This clone was detected a few times. The chain links TRBV30 to TRBJ2-7; the match to TRBD2 covers 8 bases. J gave up 1 base and V 1 base, and 3 bases lay outside the gene matches. There are 14 residues in the CDR3. Germline V gives CDR1 GTSNPN, CDR2 SVGIG (reference sequence). The CDR3 region has the DNA TGTGCCTGGAGTGCCCGCGGGGGGTCCTACGAGCAGTACTTC. The encoded protein is CAWSARGGSYEQYF.

The rearrangement uses TRBV5-1 and TRBJ2-7; D is perhaps TRBD1 (6 bases). The V and J ends lost 4 bases and 4 bases respectively, with 15 bases between them. Germline V gives CDR1 SGHRS, CDR2 YFSETQ. The CDR3 is made up of 14 amino acids. CDR3 region: CASSTGDTLYEQYF. The CDR3 nucleotides are TGCGCCAGCAGCACTGGGGACACACTTTACGAGCAGTACTTC.

The chain joins TRBV18 to TRBJ1-2; D remains unclear. The CDR3 runs 16 residues. Germline CDR1 is KGHSH and CDR2 is LQKENI. The V end lost 6 bases, the J end lost 3 bases, and 20 bases lay between the germline ends. The CDR3 coding sequence is TGTGCCAGCTCCCCTGCGGGCGCATCAACTTACTATGGCTACACCTTC. It translates to CASSPAGASTYYGYTF.

This clone was detected once. The chain combines TRBV14 with TRBJ1-5; 9 nucleotides line up with TRBD1. The length of the CDR3 is 17 residues. V was clipped by 7 bases and J by 0 bases; unmatched bases: 10. CDR1 is SGHDN and CDR2 is FVKESK in the germline V gene. Here the CDR3 reads CASTRTGGGHSNQPQHF. The CDR3 coding sequence is TGTGCCAGCACCCGCACAGGGGGCGGTCATAGCAATCAGCCCCAGCATTTT.

The rearrangement uses TRBV7-3 and TRBJ2-1; D is possibly TRBD2 (5 bases). The CDR3 consists of 11 residues. Germline CDR1 reads SGHTA; CDR2 reads FQGTGA. Trimming shortened V by 6 bases and J by 7 bases, and 7 bases separated the two germline ends. The chain's CDR3 is CASSSGNEQFF. The CDR3 region has the DNA TGTGCCAGCAGTTCGGGGAATGAGCAGTTCTTC.

This clone came up many times. The chain couples TRBV4-1 to TRBJ1-5; D not resolved. Germline lookup yields CDR1 MGHRA and CDR2 YSYEKL. Deletions cut 4 bases from V and 7 bases from J, with 11 bases between. This CDR3 region has 13 residues. CDR3 sequence: CASSRGGVQPQHF. Written as DNA, the CDR3 is TGCGCCAGCAGCCGTGGCGGGGTACAGCCCCAGCATTTT.

The CDR3 region has the DNA TGTGCCAGCAACGGAGGAGAGACCCAGTACTTC. Translating gives CASNGGETQYF. The chain has TRBV28 and TRBJ2-5, with a possible D match to TRBD2 (5 bases). In germline, CDR1 is MDHEN, CDR2 SYDVKM. The V and J ends lost 7 bases and 4 bases respectively, with 7 bases between them. The CDR3 sequence is 11 residues long. The whole variable domain, remainder taken from reference TRBV28 and TRBJ2-5, is DVKVTQSSRYLVKRTGEKVFLECVQDMDHENMFWYRQDPGLGLRLIYFSYDVKMKEKGDIPEGYSVSREKKERFSLILESASTNQTSMYLCASNGGETQYFGPGTRLLVL.

The gene calls are TRBV18 and TRBJ1-1; no firm D call. Trimming stripped 6 bases from V and 3 bases from J, with 11 bases between. The germline V gene encodes CDR1 KGHSH and CDR2 LQKENI. The CDR3 runs 13 residues. DNA for the CDR3: TGTGCCAGCTCGTCTAGTGGGGACACTGAAGCTTTCTTT. Encoded protein: CASSSSGDTEAFF.

The chain links TRBV10-3 to TRBJ1-1; no clear D. V was shortened by 2 bases and J by 10 bases, with 23 bases between the two germline ends. Germline CDR1 is ENHRY and CDR2 is SYGVKD. CDR3 length: 16 residues. CDR3 sequence reads: CAISENNDPDGMLAFF. The CDR3 bases are TGTGCCATCAGTGAGAATAACGACCCCGATGGGATGTTAGCTTTCTTT.

The chain links TRBV5-1 to TRBJ2-1; the D call may be TRBD1 or TRBD2 (7 bases each). Germline CDR1 SGHRS, CDR2 YFSETQ. V was shortened by 0 bases and J by 7 bases, with 20 bases between the two germline ends. The CDR3 has 17 residues. CDR3: CASSLAGTVIAGNEQFF. The CDR3 nucleotides are TGCGCCAGCAGCTTGGCGGGGACAGTCATAGCGGGTAATGAGCAGTTCTTC.

The genes are TRBV19 and TRBJ2-2, with TRBD2 matching over 9 bases. The CDR3 has 15 residues. CDR1 is LNHDA, CDR2 SQIVND, per germline (reference sequence). V lost 4 bases, J lost 1 base, and 1 base stayed unmatched. The CDR3 DNA is TGTGCCAGTAGTAAAGCGGGAGGGAACACCGGGGAGCTGTTTTTT. This sequence encodes CASSKAGGNTGELFF. Based on the CDR3 plus reference TRBV19 and TRBJ2-2, the full variable domain is DGGITQSPKYLFRKEGQNVTLSCEQNLNHDAMYWYRQDPGQGLRLIYYSQIVNDFQKGDIAEGYSVSREKKESFPLTVTSAQKNPTAFYLCASSKAGGNTGELFFGEGSRLTVL.

This chain links TRBV28 with TRBJ2-3, with 10 positions matching TRBD2. Germline CDR1 reads MDHEN; CDR2 reads SYDVKM. This CDR3 is 15 amino acids long. The trim removed 5 bases at V and 4 bases at J, leaving 6 bases unmatched. DNA of the CDR3: TGTGCCAGCAGTCCAGCGGGAGGGCCCGCAGATACGCAGTATTTT. Encoded protein: CASSPAGGPADTQYF.

The J gene is TRBJ1-1, the V gene TRBV27; a weak D match, TRBD1 (5 bases). Per germline, CDR1 MNHEY and CDR2 SMNVEV (reference sequence). V lost 5 bases, J lost 1 base, and 8 bases lay in between. The CDR3 is 13 residues long. The CDR3 coding sequence is TGTGCCAGCAGTGGACAACCGAACACTGAAGCTTTCTTT. Translating it yields CASSGQPNTEAFF.

Details on this clone: This same CDR3 is encoded by further DNA sequences in the sample. The chain links TRBV11-3 to TRBJ2-3, with D perhaps given as TRBD1 or TRBD2 (6 bases each). V lost 1 base and J lost 6, with 8 bases in between. CDR3 length: 13 amino acids. Germline V gives CDR1 SGHNT, CDR2 YENEEA. The DNA for the CDR3 is TGTGCCAGCAGCTTAGGGGGGGCGGATACGCAGTATTTT. Translated, it gives CASSLGGADTQYF.

This clone has a single count. V usage is TRBV5-1 and J usage is TRBJ2-5; 10 nucleotides agree with TRBD1. This CDR3 is built from 16 residues. Germline-derived CDR1 and CDR2 are SGHRS and YFSETQ. With V trimmed by 3 bases and J by 2 bases, 7 bases remained unmatched. This chain's CDR3 is CASSSGGQGGQETQYF. The CDR3 coding sequence is TGCGCCAGCAGCTCTGGCGGACAGGGGGGACAAGAGACCCAGTACTTC.

The chain links TRBV5-1 to TRBJ1-1; D unclear. V was clipped by 6 bases and J by 4 bases, with 16 bases between them. The CDR3 extends over 14 amino acids. Germline-derived CDR1 and CDR2 are SGHRS and YFSETQ. The CDR3 reads CASTPKLAATEAFF. CDR3 in DNA: TGCGCCAGCACACCGAAATTAGCGGCCACTGAAGCTTTCTTT.

The rearrangement links TRBV28 to TRBJ1-5; no reliable D call. Per germline, CDR1 MDHEN and CDR2 SYDVKM. The CDR3 is made up of 13 amino acids. Trimming removed 3 bases at V and 6 bases at J, with 9 bases between. CDR3 amino acids: CASSFAGVQPQHF. The CDR3 DNA is TGTGCCAGCAGTTTCGCCGGGGTTCAGCCCCAGCATTTT. The complete variable domain, with remaining parts taken from reference TRBV28 and TRBJ1-5, reads DVKVTQSSRYLVKRTGEKVFLECVQDMDHENMFWYRQDPGLGLRLIYFSYDVKMKEKGDIPEGYSVSREKKERFSLILESASTNQTSMYLCASSFAGVQPQHFGDGTRLSIL.

This clone occurred once. The gene calls are TRBV4-2 and TRBJ1-6, with D uncertain. Germline V gene lookup returns CDR1 LGHNA and CDR2 YNFKEQ. The CDR3 is 17 residues long. The germline V and J ends were trimmed by 0 bases and 0 bases, with 9 bases remaining between them. CDR3 bases: TGTGCCAGCAGCCAAGATGACGTTTACTCCTATAATTCACCCCTCCACTTT. Translating it yields CASSQDDVYSYNSPLHF.